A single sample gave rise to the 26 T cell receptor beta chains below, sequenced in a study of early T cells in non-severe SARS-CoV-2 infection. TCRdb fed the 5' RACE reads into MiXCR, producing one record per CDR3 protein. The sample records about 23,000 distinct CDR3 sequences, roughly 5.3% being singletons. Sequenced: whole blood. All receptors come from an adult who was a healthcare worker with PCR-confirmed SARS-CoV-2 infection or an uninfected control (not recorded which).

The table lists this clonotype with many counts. For the CDR3, the DNA is TGCGCCAGCAGCTTGGGGACGGCCTCTAATGAAAAACTGTTTTTT. Translated, it gives CASSLGTASNEKLFF. J is TRBJ1-4 and V is TRBV5-1; D is unresolved. The CDR3 totals 15 residues. V shed 0 bases and J shed 3 bases, with 9 bases lying between them. The germline V gene encodes CDR1 SGHRS and CDR2 YFSETQ.

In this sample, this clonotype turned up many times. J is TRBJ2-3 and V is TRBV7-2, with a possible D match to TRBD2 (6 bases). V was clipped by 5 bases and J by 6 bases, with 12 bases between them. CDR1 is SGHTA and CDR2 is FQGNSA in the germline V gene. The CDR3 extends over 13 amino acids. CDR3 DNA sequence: TGTGCCAGCAGCCCCGGGACTCACGATACGCAGTATTTT. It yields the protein CASSPGTHDTQYF.

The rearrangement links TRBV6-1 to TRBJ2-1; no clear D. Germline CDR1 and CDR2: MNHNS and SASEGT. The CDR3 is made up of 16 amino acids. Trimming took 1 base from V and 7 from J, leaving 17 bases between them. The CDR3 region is CASSEVGNTRENEQFF. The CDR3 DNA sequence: TGTGCCAGCAGTGAAGTAGGGAACACCCGAGAGAATGAGCAGTTCTTC.

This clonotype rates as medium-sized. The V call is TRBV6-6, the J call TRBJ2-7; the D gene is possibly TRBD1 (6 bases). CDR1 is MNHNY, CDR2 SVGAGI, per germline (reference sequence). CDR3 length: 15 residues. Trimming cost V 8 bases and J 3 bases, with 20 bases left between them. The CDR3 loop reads CASRRDTDTLYEQYF. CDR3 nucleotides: TGTGCCAGCCGACGGGACACCGACACGCTCTACGAGCAGTACTTC.

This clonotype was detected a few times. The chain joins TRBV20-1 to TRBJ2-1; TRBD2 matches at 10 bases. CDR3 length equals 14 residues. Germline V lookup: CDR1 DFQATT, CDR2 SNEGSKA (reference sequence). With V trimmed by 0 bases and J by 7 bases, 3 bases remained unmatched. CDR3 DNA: TGCAGTGCTAGAGATAGCGGGGGGCGTAATGAGCAGTTCTTC. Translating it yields CSARDSGGRNEQFF.

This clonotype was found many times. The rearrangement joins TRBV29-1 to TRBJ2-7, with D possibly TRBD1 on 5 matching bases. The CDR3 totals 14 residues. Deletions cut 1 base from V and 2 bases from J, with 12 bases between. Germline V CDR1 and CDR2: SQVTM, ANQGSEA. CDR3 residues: CSVEGPGYPYEQYF. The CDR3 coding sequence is TGCAGCGTTGAAGGGCCAGGGTATCCCTACGAGCAGTACTTC.

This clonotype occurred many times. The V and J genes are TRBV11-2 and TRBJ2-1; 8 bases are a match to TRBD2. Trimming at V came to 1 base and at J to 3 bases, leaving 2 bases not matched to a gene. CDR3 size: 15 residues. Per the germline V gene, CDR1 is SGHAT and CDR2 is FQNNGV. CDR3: CASSLAGGIYNEQFF. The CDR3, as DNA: TGTGCCAGCAGCTTAGCGGGGGGGATCTACAATGAGCAGTTCTTC. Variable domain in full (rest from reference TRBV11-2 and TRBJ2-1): EAGVAQSPRYKIIEKRQSVAFWCNPISGHATLYWYQQILGQGPKLLIQFQNNGVVDDSQLPKDRFSAERLKGVDSTLKIQPAKLEDSAVYLCASSLAGGIYNEQFFGPGTRLTVL.

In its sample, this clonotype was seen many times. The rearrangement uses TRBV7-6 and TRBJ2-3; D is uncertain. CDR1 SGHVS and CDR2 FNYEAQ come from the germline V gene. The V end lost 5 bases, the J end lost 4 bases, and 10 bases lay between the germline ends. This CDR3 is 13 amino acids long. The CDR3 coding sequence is TGTGCCAGCAGCCGGGCTCGAGCAGATACGCAGTATTTT. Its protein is CASSRARADTQYF. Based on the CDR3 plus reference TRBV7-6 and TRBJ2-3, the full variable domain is GAGVSQSPRYKVTKRGQDVALRCDPISGHVSLYWYRQALGQGPEFLTYFNYEAQQDKSGLPNDRFSAERPEGSISTLTIQRTEQRDSAMYRCASSRARADTQYFGPGTRLTVL.

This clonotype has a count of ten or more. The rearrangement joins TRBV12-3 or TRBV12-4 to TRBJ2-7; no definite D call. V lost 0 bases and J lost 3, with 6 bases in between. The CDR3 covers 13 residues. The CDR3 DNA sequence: TGTGCCAGCAGTTTAGCGAACCTCTACGAGCAGTACTTC. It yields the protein CASSLANLYEQYF.

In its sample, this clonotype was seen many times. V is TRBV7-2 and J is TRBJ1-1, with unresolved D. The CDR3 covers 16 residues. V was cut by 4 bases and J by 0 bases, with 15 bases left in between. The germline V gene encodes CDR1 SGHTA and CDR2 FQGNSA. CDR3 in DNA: TGTGCCAGCAGCTCGCAGCCGGACGCTATGAACACTGAAGCTTTCTTT. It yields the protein CASSSQPDAMNTEAFF.

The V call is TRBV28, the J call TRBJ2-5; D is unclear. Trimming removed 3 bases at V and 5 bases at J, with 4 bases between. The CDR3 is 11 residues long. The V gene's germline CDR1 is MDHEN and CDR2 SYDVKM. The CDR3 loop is CASSFMETQYF. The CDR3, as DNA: TGTGCCAGCAGTTTTATGGAGACCCAGTACTTC.

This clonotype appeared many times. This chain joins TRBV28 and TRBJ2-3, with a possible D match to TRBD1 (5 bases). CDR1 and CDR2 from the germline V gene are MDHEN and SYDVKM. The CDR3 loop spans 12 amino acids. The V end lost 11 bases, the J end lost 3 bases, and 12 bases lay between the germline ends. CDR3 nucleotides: TGTGCCGGCGCAGGGCAAACAGATACGCAGTATTTT. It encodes CAGAGQTDTQYF. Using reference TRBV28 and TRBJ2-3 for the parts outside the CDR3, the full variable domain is DVKVTQSSRYLVKRTGEKVFLECVQDMDHENMFWYRQDPGLGLRLIYFSYDVKMKEKGDIPEGYSVSREKKERFSLILESASTNQTSMYLCAGAGQTDTQYFGPGTRLTVL.

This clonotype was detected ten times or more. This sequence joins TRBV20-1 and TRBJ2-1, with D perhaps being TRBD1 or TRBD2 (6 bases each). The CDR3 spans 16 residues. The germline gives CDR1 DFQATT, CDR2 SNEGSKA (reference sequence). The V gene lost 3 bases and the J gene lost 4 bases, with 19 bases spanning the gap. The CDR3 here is CSASPTKGGPYNEQFF. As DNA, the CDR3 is TGCAGTGCTAGCCCCACTAAAGGGGGGCCTTACAATGAGCAGTTCTTC.

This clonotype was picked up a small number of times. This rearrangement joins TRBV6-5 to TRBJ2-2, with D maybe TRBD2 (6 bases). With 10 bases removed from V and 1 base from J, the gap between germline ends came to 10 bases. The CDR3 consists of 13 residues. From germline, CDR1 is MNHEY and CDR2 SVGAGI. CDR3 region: CATRGLNTGELFF. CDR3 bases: TGTGCCACCCGGGGGTTGAACACCGGGGAGCTGTTTTTT.

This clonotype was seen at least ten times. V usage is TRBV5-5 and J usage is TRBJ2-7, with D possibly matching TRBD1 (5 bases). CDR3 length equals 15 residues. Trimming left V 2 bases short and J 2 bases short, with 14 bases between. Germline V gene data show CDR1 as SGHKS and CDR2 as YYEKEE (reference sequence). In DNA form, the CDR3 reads TGTGCCAGCAGCTTACAGGCTCCTCTAACCTACGAGCAGTACTTC. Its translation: CASSLQAPLTYEQYF. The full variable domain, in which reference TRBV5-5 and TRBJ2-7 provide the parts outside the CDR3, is DAGVTQSPTHLIKTRGQQVTLRCSPISGHKSVSWYQQVLGQGPQFIFQYYEKEERGRGNFPDRFSARQFPNYSSELNVNALLLGDSALYLCASSLQAPLTYEQYFGPGTRLTVT.

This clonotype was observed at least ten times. The CDR3 sequence: CASSSRQGMAEAFF. The CDR3 DNA sequence: TGTGCCAGCAGCTCGCGACAGGGGATGGCTGAAGCTTTCTTT. The chain has TRBV7-9 and TRBJ1-1, with 8 bases identical to TRBD1. The CDR3 contains 14 residues. V dropped 4 bases and J dropped 6; count of bases not matched to a gene: 7. The V gene's germline CDR1 is SEHNR and CDR2 FQNEAQ (reference sequence).

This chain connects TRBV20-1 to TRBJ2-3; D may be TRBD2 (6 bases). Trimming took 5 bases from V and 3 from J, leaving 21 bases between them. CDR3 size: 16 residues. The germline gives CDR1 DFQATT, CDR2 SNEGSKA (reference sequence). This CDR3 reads CSAGPPGGFGTDTQYF. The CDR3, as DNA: TGCAGTGCTGGCCCTCCCGGGGGTTTTGGGACAGATACGCAGTATTTT.

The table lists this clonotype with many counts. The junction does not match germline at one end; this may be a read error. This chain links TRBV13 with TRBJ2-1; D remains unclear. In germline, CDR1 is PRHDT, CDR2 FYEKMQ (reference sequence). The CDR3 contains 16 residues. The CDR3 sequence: CASSLGRSSAPNEQFF. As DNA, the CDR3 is TGTGCCAGCAGCCTAGGGCGGTCCAGCGCCCCCAATGAGCAGTTCTTC.

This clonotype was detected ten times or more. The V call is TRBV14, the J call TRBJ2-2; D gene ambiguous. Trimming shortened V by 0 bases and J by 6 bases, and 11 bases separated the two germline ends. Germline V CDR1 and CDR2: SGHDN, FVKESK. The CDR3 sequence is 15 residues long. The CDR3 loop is CASSQDRPLPGELFF. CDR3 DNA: TGTGCCAGCAGCCAAGATAGGCCCCTCCCCGGGGAGCTGTTTTTT.

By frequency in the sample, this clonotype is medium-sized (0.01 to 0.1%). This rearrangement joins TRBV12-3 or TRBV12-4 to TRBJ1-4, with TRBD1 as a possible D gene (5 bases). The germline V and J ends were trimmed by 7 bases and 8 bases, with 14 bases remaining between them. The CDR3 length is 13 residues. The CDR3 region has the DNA TGTGCCAGCACCGTCGGGGGAAAGGAAAAACTGTTTTTT. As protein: CASTVGGKEKLFF.

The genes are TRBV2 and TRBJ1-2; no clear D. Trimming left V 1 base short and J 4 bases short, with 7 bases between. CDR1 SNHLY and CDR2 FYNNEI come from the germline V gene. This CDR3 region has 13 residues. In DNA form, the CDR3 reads TGTGCCAGCAGTGAAGGGGTCTCCTATGGCTACACCTTC. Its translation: CASSEGVSYGYTF.

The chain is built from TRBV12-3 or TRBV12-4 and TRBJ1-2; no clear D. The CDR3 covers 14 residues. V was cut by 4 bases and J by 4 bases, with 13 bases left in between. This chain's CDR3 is CASSSSGTLYGYTF. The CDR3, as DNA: TGTGCCAGCAGTTCGTCCGGAACACTCTATGGCTACACCTTC.

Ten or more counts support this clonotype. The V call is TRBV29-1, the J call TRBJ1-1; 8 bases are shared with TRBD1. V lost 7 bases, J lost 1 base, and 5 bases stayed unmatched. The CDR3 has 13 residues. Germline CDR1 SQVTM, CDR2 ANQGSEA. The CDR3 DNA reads TGCAGCGGGCAGGACAGGGCGAACACTGAAGCTTTCTTT. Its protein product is CSGQDRANTEAFF.

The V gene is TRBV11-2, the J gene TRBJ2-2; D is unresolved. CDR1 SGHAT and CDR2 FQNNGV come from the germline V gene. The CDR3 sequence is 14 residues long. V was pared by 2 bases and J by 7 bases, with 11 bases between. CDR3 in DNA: TGTGCCAGCAGCTTAATGGCGGCAGGCGGGGAGCTGTTTTTT. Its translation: CASSLMAAGGELFF.

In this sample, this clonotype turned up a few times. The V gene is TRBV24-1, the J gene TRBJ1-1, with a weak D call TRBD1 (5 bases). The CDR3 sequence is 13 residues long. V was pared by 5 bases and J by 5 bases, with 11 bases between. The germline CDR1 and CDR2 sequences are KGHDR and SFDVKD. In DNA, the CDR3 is TGTGCCACCAGTGCCTCAGGGATGACTGAAGCTTTCTTT. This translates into CATSASGMTEAFF.

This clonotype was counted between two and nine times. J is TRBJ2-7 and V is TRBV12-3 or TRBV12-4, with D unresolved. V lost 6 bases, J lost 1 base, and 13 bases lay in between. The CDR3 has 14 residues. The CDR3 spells CASSSSPASYEQYF. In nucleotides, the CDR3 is TGTGCCAGCAGCTCATCCCCGGCATCCTACGAGCAGTACTTC.